A single sample gave rise to the 4 T cell receptor beta chains below, sequenced in a study of human T cells and chemical hapten exposure. TCRdb processed the RACE reads anew with MiXCR; each CDR3 protein has one entry. The table lists tens of thousands of distinct CDR3 sequences, 9.8% of them singletons. The sample's time point: patch test 1, 2 weeks after DPC sensitization. The treatment denotes: therapeutic diphenylcyclopropenone sensitization with weekly scalp DPC. The starting material was whole blood, obtained in connection with sensitization to the hapten diphenylcyclopropenone (DPC). Receptors were obtained from a woman in her 40s with alopecia areata. Some clones in this sample may be carry-over from other donors' samples.

This clonotype was picked up a small number of times. The chain carries TRBV7-2 and TRBJ2-7; 8 bases agree with TRBD2. With 5 bases clipped from V and 6 bases from J, the junction kept 9 bases outside the gene matches. Germline CDR1 SGHTA, CDR2 FQGNSA. The CDR3 runs to 14 residues. The CDR3 coding sequence is TGTGCCAGCAGCCCGTTAGGCGGGGGGCGCGAGCAGTACTTC. Translating gives CASSPLGGGREQYF.

This clonotype has a handful of counts. The chain carries TRBV4-3 and TRBJ2-3; D may correspond to TRBD1 or TRBD2 (6 bases each). Trimming took 0 bases from V and 4 from J, leaving 14 bases between them. Germline loops: CDR1 LGHNA, CDR2 YSLEER. The CDR3 is 16 amino acids. CDR3 nucleotides: TGCGCCAGCAGCCAAGATGAGGGGGGCGACCCAGATACGCAGTATTTT. It translates to CASSQDEGGDPDTQYF.

The chain has TRBV9 and TRBJ2-3; D is perhaps TRBD1 (6 bases). CDR3 size: 16 residues. The ends were cut back, 0 bases at V and 0 bases at J, with 11 bases in the middle. Looked up from germline, CDR1 is SGDLS and CDR2 is YYNGEE. Here the CDR3 reads CASSVGTDGSTDTQYF. CDR3 DNA sequence: TGTGCCAGCAGCGTAGGGACAGATGGGAGCACAGATACGCAGTATTTT. Together with reference TRBV9 and TRBJ2-3, the CDR3 gives the full variable domain: DSGVTQTPKHLITATGQRVTLRCSPRSGDLSVYWYQQSLDQGLQFLIQYYNGEERAKGNILERFSAQQFPDLHSELNLSSLELGDSALYFCASSVGTDGSTDTQYFGPGTRLTVL.

In its sample, this clonotype was seen many times. The chain carries TRBV7-9 and TRBJ2-3, with D perhaps given as TRBD1 or TRBD2 (5 bases each). Germline lookup yields CDR1 SEHNR and CDR2 FQNEAQ (reference sequence). V was cut by 8 bases and J by 0 bases, with 12 bases left in between. The CDR3 spans 14 residues. The CDR3 DNA reads TGTGCCAGCTACGGGGCGGCTAGCACAGATACGCAGTATTTT. Translated: CASYGAASTDTQYF.